Listed below are T cell receptor beta chains from one sample, sequenced in a study of read filtering for tumor transcriptome and immune sequencing. TCRdb redid the calling of the reads with MiXCR, one entry per CDR3 protein. The sample has 60,000 or so distinct CDR3 sequences, roughly 19% seen once. The specimen was a population of CD138-negative cells sorted from bone marrow. The receptors stem from a donor at least 40 years old with multiple myeloma. Each CDR3 is given with its conserved first and last residue. A D gene is named only where the DNA matches it firmly. Expanded clones are given a class, and other clones once, few, many or no size at all.

v_gene	d_gene	abundance	j_gene	CDR3aa	CDR3nt
TRBV28	-	many	TRBJ2-1	CASLQTLGYNEQFF	TGTGCCAGCCTCCAAACTCTAGGTTACAATGAGCAGTTCTTC
TRBV5-1	TRBD2	-	TRBJ2-5	CASSLQSGGLQETQYF	TGCGCCAGCAGCCTGCAAAGCGGGGGTCTCCAAGAGACCCAGTACTTC
TRBV7-2	-	many	TRBJ1-3	CASSFAGEGNTIYF	TGTGCCAGCAGCTTTGCGGGGGAAGGAAACACCATATATTTT
TRBV11-2	TRBD2	-	TRBJ2-4	CASSLTSGPTGNIQYF	TGTGCCAGCAGCTTAACTAGCGGGCCCACAGGAAACATTCAGTACTTC
TRBV15	-	-	TRBJ1-1	CATSSLQGPNTEAFF	TGCGCCACCAGCAGCTTACAGGGACCCAACACTGAAGCTTTCTTT
TRBV19	-	many	TRBJ2-7	CASSRDGSYEQYF	TGTGCCAGTAGCCGGGACGGGTCCTACGAGCAGTACTTC
TRBV7-9	-	many	TRBJ2-7	CASSLGATHSYEQYF	TGTGCCAGCAGCTTAGGGGCAACCCATTCCTACGAGCAGTACTTC
TRBV19	TRBD1	many	TRBJ2-1	CASSIDRWTGGDNEQFF	TGTGCCAGTAGTATAGATAGGTGGACAGGGGGGGACAATGAGCAGTTCTTC
TRBV20-1	TRBD2	many	TRBJ2-2	CSARAPPGLAGSNTGELFF	TGCAGTGCTAGAGCCCCTCCGGGACTAGCGGGGTCTAATACCGGGGAGCTGTTTTTT
TRBV4-1	-	many	TRBJ2-6	CASSQAASGANVLTF	TGTGCCAGCAGCCAAGCGGCCTCTGGGGCCAACGTCCTGACTTTC
TRBV3-1	-	-	TRBJ1-4	CASSQDQHINEKLFF	TGTGCCAGCAGCCAAGATCAGCACATTAATGAAAAACTGTTTTTT
TRBV20-1	-	many	TRBJ2-7	CSALSGYEQYF	TGCAGTGCCCTGAGTGGCTACGAGCAGTACTTC
TRBV3-1	TRBD1	-	TRBJ1-1	CASGQVWNTEAFF	TGTGCCAGCGGACAGGTTTGGAACACTGAAGCTTTCTTT
TRBV20-1	-	many	TRBJ2-5	CSAREGTPHVETQYF	TGCAGTGCTAGGGAAGGCACGCCCCATGTGGAGACCCAGTACTTC
TRBV5-8	-	few	TRBJ2-3	CASSRGQRTDTQYF	TGTGCCAGCAGCCGCGGACAGCGCACAGATACGCAGTATTTT
TRBV2	-	many	TRBJ2-5	CASRRDSQETQYF	TGTGCCAGCAGGAGGGACTCCCAAGAGACCCAGTACTTC
TRBV11-1	TRBD1	many	TRBJ2-1	CASTRDSSYNEQFF	TGTGCCAGCACCAGGGACAGCTCCTACAATGAGCAGTTCTTC
TRBV11-2	TRBD1	many	TRBJ1-1	CASSLETGRWTEAFF	TGTGCCAGCAGCTTAGAGACAGGGCGGTGGACTGAAGCTTTCTTT
TRBV23-1	-	many	TRBJ2-5	CASSQSNRVRETQYF	TGCGCCAGCAGTCAGTCCAACAGGGTGCGGGAGACCCAGTACTTC
TRBV5-5	-	many	TRBJ2-1	CASSSPLYNEQFF	TGTGCCAGCAGCTCCCCCCTATACAATGAGCAGTTCTTC
TRBV5-1	TRBD2	few	TRBJ2-7	CASSFTSGYEQYF	TGCGCCAGCAGCTTTACTAGCGGGTACGAGCAGTACTTC
TRBV6-6	-	many	TRBJ2-7	CASSYEGNYEQYF	TGTGCCAGCAGTTACGAGGGAAACTACGAGCAGTACTTC
TRBV5-1	TRBD2	many	TRBJ2-2	CASSFALAGGRTGELFF	TGCGCCAGCAGCTTCGCACTAGCGGGAGGACGAACCGGGGAGCTGTTTTTT
TRBV29-1	TRBD2	few	TRBJ2-7	CSGRLAGTYEQYF	TGCAGCGGCCGACTAGCGGGGACCTACGAGCAGTACTTC
TRBV12-3/TRBV12-4	TRBD2	-	TRBJ2-1	CASRGTSSYNEQFF	TGTGCCAGCAGAGGGACTAGCTCCTACAATGAGCAGTTCTTC
TRBV5-4	-	many	TRBJ1-1	CASSLPLGMNTEAFF	TGTGCCAGCAGCCTACCACTTGGCATGAACACTGAAGCCTTCTTT
TRBV9	TRBD1	medium-sized	TRBJ1-4	CASSAGQGVEKLFF	TGTGCCAGCAGCGCGGGACAGGGGGTCGAAAAACTGTTTTTT
TRBV19	TRBD2	few	TRBJ2-7	CASRPREGSYEQYF	TGTGCCAGTAGACCGAGGGAGGGTTCCTACGAGCAGTACTTC
TRBV6-2/TRBV6-3	TRBD1	many	TRBJ2-1	CASSYRTGIPYNEQFF	TGTGCCAGCAGTTACCGGACAGGCATACCCTACAATGAGCAGTTCTTC
TRBV7-9	-	-	TRBJ2-7	CASRRGLSYEQYF	TGTGCCAGCAGGAGGGGACTCTCCTACGAGCAGTACTTC
TRBV6-6	-	few	TRBJ1-2	CASSYGGKGYGYTF	TGTGCCAGCAGTTACGGGGGGAAAGGCTATGGCTACACCTTC
TRBV12-3/TRBV12-4	TRBD1	-	TRBJ2-5	CASSPRTGGYETQYF	TGTGCCAGCAGCCCCCGGACAGGGGGTTATGAGACCCAGTACTTC
TRBV3-1	-	-	TRBJ2-1	CASSSSRGLDNDQFF	TGTGCCAGCAGCAGTAGCCGGGGCCTTGACAATGATCAGTTCTTC
TRBV28	-	many	TRBJ2-7	CASSLGNHYEQYF	TGTGCCAGCAGTTTAGGGAATCACTACGAGCAGTACTTC
TRBV5-1	-	-	TRBJ2-2	CASSNAGELFF	TGCGCCAGCAGCAACGCCGGGGAGCTGTTTTTT
TRBV6-6	-	many	TRBJ1-5	CASTGGASNQPQHF	TGTGCCAGCACTGGGGGCGCATCCAATCAGCCCCAGCATTTT
TRBV20-1	TRBD1	many	TRBJ1-1	CSARRTGRWDTEAFF	TGCAGTGCTAGACGGACAGGGAGGTGGGACACTGAAGCTTTCTTT
TRBV20-1	TRBD2	many	TRBJ2-5	CSAPGTSGQETQYF	TGCAGTGCTCCCGGGACTAGCGGGCAAGAGACCCAGTACTTC
TRBV29-1	TRBD1	many	TRBJ1-6	CSVRDRENSPLHF	TGCAGCGTTAGGGACAGGGAGAATTCACCCCTCCACTTT
TRBV20-1	-	many	TRBJ2-3	CSARGLRRAAIADTQYF	TGCAGTGCTAGAGGTCTCCGCAGAGCGGCCATTGCAGATACGCAGTATTTT
TRBV7-9	-	many	TRBJ2-1	CASSLAAGEQFF	TGTGCCAGCAGCTTAGCAGCGGGTGAGCAGTTCTTC
TRBV4-1	TRBD1	many	TRBJ2-7	CASSKWTGEDEQYF	TGCGCCAGCAGCAAATGGACAGGGGAGGACGAGCAGTACTTC
TRBV5-1	TRBD1	many	TRBJ1-1	CASSFWDSNTEAFF	TGCGCCAGCAGCTTTTGGGACAGCAACACTGAAGCTTTCTTT
TRBV6-5	TRBD2	-	TRBJ2-5	CASSETSPELAGEQETQYF	TGTGCCAGCAGCGAGACTTCGCCCGAACTAGCGGGAGAGCAAGAGACCCAGTACTTC
TRBV28	-	many	TRBJ2-7	CASSPTVSYEQYF	TGTGCCAGCAGCCCTACAGTCTCCTACGAGCAGTACTTC
TRBV20-1	-	many	TRBJ2-3	CSVRGQGTDTQYF	TGCAGTGTGAGGGGACAAGGGACAGATACGCAGTATTTT
TRBV14	-	many	TRBJ1-5	CASSQVGQPQHF	TGTGCCAGCAGCCAAGTTGGCCAGCCCCAGCATTTT
TRBV30	TRBD2	many	TRBJ2-3	CAWSITSVVTDTQYF	TGTGCCTGGAGTATCACTAGCGTTGTTACAGATACGCAGTATTTT
TRBV5-1	-	many	TRBJ2-3	CASSREQITDTQYF	TGCGCCAGCAGCCGGGAACAGATCACAGATACGCAGTATTTT
TRBV19	-	many	TRBJ2-1	CASSIGRTQTNEQFF	TGTGCCAGTAGTATCGGACGAACACAGACCAATGAGCAGTTCTTC
TRBV5-8	-	few	TRBJ2-1	CASSLGSRGNEQFF	TGTGCCAGCAGCTTGGGGTCGCGGGGCAATGAGCAGTTCTTC
TRBV7-2	TRBD2	-	TRBJ2-1	CASSLRRTSGAEQFF	TGTGCCAGCAGCTTACGCCGGACTAGCGGTGCTGAGCAGTTCTTC
TRBV19	-	-	TRBJ2-5	CASSIDRTASKKTQHF	TGTGCCAGTAGTATAGATCGGACAGCAAGCAAAAAGACCCAGCACTTC
TRBV6-5	TRBD1	many	TRBJ1-5	CASRTGGRNQPQHF	TGTGCCAGCAGGACAGGGGGTAGAAATCAGCCCCAGCATTTT
TRBV5-1	TRBD2	many	TRBJ2-1	CASSQTSGDSNEQFF	TGCGCCAGCAGCCAAACTAGCGGGGACTCCAATGAGCAGTTCTTC
TRBV7-6	-	many	TRBJ2-1	CASSDGGLAVNEQFF	TGTGCCAGCAGCGACGGGGGCCTTGCGGTCAATGAGCAGTTCTTC
TRBV2	-	few	TRBJ1-3	CASSEPRSGNTIYF	TGTGCCAGCAGTGAGCCTCGCTCTGGAAACACCATATATTTT
TRBV5-4	-	few	TRBJ2-3	CASRRKEDTQYF	TGTGCCAGCAGACGGAAAGAAGATACGCAGTATTTT
TRBV5-1	TRBD1	many	TRBJ1-4	CASRYGTGISPDEKLFF	TGCGCCAGCAGATACGGGACAGGGATTAGCCCCGACGAAAAACTGTTTTTT